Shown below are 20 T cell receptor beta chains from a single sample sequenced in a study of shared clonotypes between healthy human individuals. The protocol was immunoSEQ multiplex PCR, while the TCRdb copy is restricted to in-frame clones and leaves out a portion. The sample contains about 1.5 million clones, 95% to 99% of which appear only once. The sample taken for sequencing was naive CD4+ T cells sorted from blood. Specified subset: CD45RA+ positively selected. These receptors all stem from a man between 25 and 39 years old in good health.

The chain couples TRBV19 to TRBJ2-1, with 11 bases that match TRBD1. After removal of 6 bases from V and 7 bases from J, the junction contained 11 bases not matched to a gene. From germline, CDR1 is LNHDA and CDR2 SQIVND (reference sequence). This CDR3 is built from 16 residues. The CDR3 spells CASRTTGQGAGNEQFF. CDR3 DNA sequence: TGTGCCAGTAGGACTACCGGACAGGGGGCTGGAAATGAGCAGTTCTTC.

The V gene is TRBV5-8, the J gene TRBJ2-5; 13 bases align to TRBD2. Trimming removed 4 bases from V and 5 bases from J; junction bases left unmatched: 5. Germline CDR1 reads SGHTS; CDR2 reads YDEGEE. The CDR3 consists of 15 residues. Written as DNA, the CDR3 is TGTGCCAGCAGCCCCGGACTAGCGGGAGATGAGACCCAGTACTTC. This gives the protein CASSPGLAGDETQYF. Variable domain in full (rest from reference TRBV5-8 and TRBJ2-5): EAGVTQSPTHLIKTRGQQATLRCSPISGHTSVYWYQQALGLGLQFLLWYDEGEERNRGNFPPRFSGRQFPNYSSELNVNALELEDSALYLCASSPGLAGDETQYFGPGTRLLVL.

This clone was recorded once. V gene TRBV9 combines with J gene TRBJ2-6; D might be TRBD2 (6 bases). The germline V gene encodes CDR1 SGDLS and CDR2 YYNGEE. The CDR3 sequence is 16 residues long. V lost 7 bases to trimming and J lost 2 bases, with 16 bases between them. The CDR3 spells CASQPMGGAGANVLTF. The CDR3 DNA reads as TGTGCCAGCCAGCCCATGGGGGGAGCTGGGGCCAACGTCCTGACTTTC.

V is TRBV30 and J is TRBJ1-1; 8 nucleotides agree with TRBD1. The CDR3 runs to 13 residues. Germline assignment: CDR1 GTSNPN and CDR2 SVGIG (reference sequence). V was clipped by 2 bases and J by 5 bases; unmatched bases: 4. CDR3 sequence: CAWSMDRETEAFF. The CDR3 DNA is TGTGCCTGGAGTATGGACAGGGAGACTGAAGCTTTCTTT.

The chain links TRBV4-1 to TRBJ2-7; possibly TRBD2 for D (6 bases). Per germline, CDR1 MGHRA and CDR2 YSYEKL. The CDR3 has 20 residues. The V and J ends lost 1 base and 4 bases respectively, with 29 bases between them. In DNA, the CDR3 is TGCGCCAGCAGCCAAGTGGGGGGAGCCGGCCCGTCCCTTGGAAGATACGAGCAGTACTTC. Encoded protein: CASSQVGGAGPSLGRYEQYF.

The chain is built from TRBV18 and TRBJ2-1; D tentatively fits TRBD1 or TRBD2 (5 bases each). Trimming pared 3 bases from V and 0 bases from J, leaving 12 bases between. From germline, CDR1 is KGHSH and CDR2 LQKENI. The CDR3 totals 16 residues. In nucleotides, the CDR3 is TGTGCCAGCTCACCTTCCGGTGGGGGCTCCTACAATGAGCAGTTCTTC. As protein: CASSPSGGGSYNEQFF.

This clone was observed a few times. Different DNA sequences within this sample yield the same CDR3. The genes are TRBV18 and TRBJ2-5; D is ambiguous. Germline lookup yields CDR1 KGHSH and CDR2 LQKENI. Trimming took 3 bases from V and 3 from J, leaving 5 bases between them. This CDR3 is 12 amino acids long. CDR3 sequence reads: CASSPAEETQYF. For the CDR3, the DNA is TGTGCCAGCTCACCTGCGGAAGAGACCCAGTACTTC.

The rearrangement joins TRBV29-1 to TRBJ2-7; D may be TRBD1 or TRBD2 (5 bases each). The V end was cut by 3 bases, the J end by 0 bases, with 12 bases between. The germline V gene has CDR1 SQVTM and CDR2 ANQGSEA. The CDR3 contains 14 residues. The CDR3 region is CSVDVAGSSYEQYF. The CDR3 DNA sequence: TGCAGCGTTGACGTCGCAGGGAGCTCCTACGAGCAGTACTTC.

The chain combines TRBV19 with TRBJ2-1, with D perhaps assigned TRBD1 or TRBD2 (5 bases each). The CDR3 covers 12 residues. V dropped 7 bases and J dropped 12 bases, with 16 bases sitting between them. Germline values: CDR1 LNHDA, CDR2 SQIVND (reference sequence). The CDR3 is CASMPRTGGQFF. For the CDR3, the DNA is TGTGCCAGTATGCCCCGAACAGGAGGGCAGTTCTTC.

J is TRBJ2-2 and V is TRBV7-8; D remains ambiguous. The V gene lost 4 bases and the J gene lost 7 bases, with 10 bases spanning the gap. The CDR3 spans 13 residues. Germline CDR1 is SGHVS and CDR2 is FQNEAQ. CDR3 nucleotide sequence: TGTGCCAGCAGCTCCCCCCCCATCGGGGAGCTGTTTTTT. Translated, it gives CASSSPPIGELFF. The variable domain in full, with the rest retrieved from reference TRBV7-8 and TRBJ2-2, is GAGVSQSPRYKVAKRGQDVALRCDPISGHVSLFWYQQALGQGPEFLTYFQNEAQLDKSGLPSDRFFAERPEGSVSTLKIQRTQQEDSAVYLCASSSPPIGELFFGEGSRLTVL.

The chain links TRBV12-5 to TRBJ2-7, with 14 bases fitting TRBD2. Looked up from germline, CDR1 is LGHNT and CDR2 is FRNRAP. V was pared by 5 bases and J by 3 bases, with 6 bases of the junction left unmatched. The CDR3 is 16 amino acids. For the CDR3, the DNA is TGTGCTAGTGGTCCGGCCGGGACTAGCGGGAGCTACGAGCAGTACTTC. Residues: CASGPAGTSGSYEQYF. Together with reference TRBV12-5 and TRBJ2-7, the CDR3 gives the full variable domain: DARVTQTPRHKVTEMGQEVTMRCQPILGHNTVFWYRQTMMQGLELLAYFRNRAPLDDSGMPKDRFSAEMPDATLATLKIQPSEPRDSAVYFCASGPAGTSGSYEQYFGPGTRLTVT.

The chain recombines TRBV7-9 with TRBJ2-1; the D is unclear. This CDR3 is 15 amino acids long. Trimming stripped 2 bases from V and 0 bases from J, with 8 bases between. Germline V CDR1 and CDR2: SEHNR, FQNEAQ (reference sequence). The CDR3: CASSLKPSSYNEQFF. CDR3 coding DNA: TGTGCCAGCAGCTTAAAGCCAAGCTCCTACAATGAGCAGTTCTTC.

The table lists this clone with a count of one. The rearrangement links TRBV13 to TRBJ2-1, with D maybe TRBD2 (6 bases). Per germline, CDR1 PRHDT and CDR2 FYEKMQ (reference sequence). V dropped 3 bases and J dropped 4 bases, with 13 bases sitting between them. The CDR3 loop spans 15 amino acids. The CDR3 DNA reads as TGTGCCAGCAGCTTGGGACTCCTTGGGTACAATGAGCAGTTCTTC. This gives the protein CASSLGLLGYNEQFF.

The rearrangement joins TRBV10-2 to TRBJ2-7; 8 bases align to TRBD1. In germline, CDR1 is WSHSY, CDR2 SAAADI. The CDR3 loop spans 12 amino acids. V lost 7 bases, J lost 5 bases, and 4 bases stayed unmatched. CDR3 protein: CASTQGANEQYF. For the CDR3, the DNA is TGCGCCAGCACGCAGGGGGCCAACGAGCAGTACTTC.

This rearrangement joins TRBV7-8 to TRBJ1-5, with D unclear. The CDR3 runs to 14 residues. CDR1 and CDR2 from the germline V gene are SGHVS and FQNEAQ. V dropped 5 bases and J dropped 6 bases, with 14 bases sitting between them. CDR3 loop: CASSGPTTGQPQHF. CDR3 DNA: TGTGCCAGCAGCGGACCGACGACTGGTCAGCCCCAGCATTTT.

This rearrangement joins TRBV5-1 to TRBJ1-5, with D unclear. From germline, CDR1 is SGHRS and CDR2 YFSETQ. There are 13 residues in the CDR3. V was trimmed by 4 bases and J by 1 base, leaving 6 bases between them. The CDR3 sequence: CASSTDSNQPQHF. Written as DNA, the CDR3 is TGCGCCAGCAGCACGGACAGCAATCAGCCCCAGCATTTT.

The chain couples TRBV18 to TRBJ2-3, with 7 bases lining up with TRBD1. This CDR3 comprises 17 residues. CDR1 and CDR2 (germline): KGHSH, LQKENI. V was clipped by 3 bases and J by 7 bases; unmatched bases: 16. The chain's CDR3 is CASSPTRQGIAHNTQYF. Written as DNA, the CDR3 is TGTGCCAGCTCACCCACAAGACAGGGTATAGCACACAATACGCAGTATTTT.

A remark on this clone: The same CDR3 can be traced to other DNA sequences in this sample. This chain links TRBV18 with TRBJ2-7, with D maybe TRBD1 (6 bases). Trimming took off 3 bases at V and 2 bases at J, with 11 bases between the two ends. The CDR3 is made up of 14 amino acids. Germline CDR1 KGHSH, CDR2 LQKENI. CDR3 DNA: TGTGCCAGCTCACCGTTACAGGGAACCTACGAGCAGTACTTC. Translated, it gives CASSPLQGTYEQYF.

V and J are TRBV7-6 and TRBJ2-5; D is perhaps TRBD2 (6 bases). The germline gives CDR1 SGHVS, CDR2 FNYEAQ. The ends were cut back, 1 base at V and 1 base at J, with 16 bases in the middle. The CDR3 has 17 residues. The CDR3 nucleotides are TGTGCCAGCAGCTTAGGGCTGGGTCTTAGCGGCCAAGAGACCCAGTACTTC. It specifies CASSLGLGLSGQETQYF.

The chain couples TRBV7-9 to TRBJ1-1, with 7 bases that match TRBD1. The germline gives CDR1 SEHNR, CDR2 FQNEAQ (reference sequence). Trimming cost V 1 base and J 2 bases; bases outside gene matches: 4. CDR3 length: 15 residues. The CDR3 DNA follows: TGTGCCAGCAGCTTAGGGTACAGGGGTAACACTGAAGCTTTCTTT. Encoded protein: CASSLGYRGNTEAFF. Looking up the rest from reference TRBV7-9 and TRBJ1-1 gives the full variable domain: DTGVSQNPRHKITKRGQNVTFRCDPISEHNRLYWYRQTLGQGPEFLTYFQNEAQLEKSRLLSDRFSAERPKGSFSTLEIQRTEQGDSAMYLCASSLGYRGNTEAFFGQGTRLTVV.